This T cell receptor beta chain appears in the sequencing data of a study of Graves' ophthalmopathy and Graves' hyperthyroidism. Across the whole study: Peripheral blood was gathered at first diagnosis, ahead of any treatment whatsoever.

Investigators amplified TCR beta CDR3 regions from RNA transcripts. Second-round multiplex PCR came after first-round RT-PCR with HTBI primers. TCRdb reprocessed the multiplex PCR reads with MiXCR, giving one entry per CDR3 protein. The profile shows roughly 500,000 distinct CDR3 sequences, roughly an eighth of them singletons. Germline CDR1 and CDR2: SNHLY and FYNNEI. The CDR3 length is 15 residues. V was clipped by 0 bases and J by 2 bases, with 5 bases between them. Sequenced: blood. The source of this sequence is a woman aged 25 to 39 with Graves' ophthalmopathy. V is TRBV2 and J is TRBJ1-6; D remains ambiguous. Here the CDR3 reads CASSEAVAYNSPLHF. The CDR3 DNA is TGTGCCAGCAGTGAAGCGGTCGCCTATAATTCACCCCTCCACTTT.